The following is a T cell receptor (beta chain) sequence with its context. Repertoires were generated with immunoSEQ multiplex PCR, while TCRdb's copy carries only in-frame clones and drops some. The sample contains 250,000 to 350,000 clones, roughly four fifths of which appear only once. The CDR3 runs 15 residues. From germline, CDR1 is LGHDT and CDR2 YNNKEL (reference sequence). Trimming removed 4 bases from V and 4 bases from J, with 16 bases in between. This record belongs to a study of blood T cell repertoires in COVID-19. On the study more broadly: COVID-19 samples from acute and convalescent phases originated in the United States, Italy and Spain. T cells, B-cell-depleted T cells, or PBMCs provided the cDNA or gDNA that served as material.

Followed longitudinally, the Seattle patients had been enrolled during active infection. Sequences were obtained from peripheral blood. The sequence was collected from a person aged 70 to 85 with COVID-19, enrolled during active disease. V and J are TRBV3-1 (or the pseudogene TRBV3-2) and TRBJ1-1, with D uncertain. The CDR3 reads CASSLHSPGITEAFF. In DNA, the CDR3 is TGTGCCAGCAGCCTACACTCGCCCGGGATCACTGAAGCTTTCTTT.